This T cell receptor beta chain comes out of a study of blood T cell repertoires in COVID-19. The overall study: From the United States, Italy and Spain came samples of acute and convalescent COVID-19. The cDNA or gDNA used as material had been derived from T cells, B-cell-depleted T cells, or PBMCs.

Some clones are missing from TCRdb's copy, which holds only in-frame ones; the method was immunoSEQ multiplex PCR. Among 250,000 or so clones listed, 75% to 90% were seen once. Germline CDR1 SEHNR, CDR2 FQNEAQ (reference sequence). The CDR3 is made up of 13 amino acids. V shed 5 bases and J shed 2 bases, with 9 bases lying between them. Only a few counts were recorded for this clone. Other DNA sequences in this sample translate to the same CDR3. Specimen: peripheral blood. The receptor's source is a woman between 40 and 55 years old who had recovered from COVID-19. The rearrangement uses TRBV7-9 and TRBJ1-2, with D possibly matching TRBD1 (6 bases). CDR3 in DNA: TGTGCCAGCAGCCACGGACAGAACTATGGCTACACCTTC. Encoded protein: CASSHGQNYGYTF.